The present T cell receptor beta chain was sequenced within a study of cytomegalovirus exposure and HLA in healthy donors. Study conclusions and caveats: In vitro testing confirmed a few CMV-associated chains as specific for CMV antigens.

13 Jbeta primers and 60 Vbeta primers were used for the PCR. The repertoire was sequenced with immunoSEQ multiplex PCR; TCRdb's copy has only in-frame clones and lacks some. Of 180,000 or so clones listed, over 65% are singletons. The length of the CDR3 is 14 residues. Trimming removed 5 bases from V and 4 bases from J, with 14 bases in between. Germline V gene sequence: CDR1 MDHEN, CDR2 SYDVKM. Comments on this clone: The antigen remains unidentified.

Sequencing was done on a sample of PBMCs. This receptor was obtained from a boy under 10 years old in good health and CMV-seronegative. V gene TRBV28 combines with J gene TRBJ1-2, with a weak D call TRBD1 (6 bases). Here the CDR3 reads CASSHTNRAYGYTF. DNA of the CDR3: TGTGCCAGCAGTCATACCAACAGGGCCTATGGCTACACCTTC.